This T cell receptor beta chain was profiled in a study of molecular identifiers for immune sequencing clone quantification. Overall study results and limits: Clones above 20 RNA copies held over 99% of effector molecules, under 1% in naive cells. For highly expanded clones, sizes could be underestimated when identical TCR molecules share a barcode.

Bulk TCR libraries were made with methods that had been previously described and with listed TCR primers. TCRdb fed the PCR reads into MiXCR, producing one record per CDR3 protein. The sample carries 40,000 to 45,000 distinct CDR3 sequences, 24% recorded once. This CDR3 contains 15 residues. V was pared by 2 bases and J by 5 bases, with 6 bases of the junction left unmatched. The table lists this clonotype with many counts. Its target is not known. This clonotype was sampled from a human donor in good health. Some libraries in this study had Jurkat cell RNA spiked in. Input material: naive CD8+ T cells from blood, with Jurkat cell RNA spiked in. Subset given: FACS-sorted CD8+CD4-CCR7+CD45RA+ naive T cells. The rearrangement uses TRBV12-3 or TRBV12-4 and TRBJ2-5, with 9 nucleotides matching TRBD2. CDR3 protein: CASSLMAGGRETQYF. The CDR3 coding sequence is TGTGCCAGCAGTTTAATGGCGGGAGGGAGGGAGACCCAGTACTTC.